Listed below are T cell receptor beta chains from one sample, sequenced in a study of regulatory T cells in long-lasting Graves disease. TCRdb ran MiXCR on the multiplex PCR reads and lists one entry per CDR3 protein. This sample has 350,000 to 450,000 distinct CDR3 sequences, with approximately 15% found just once. This same sample was also taken into another study, of T cells in Graves' hyperthyroidism and ophthalmopathy.

Sequenced here: peripheral blood mononuclear cells (PBMCs), sampled at new diagnosis, from a patient treated with antithyroid drugs. Every receptor here comes from a woman aged 40 to 50 with Graves disease. Each CDR3 is given with its conserved first and last residue. A D gene is named only where the DNA matches it firmly. For some rows the clone size is stated as once, few or many, or as a class when expanded; others skip it.

j_gene	d_gene	abundance	v_gene	CDR3nt	CDR3aa
TRBJ2-7	TRBD1	few	TRBV13	TGTGCCAGCAGCCCCCAAGGACAGGGTGAAAACTACGAGCAGTACTTC	CASSPQGQGENYEQYF
TRBJ2-1	.	.	TRBV20-1	TGCAGTGCGCAGACTTACAATGAGCAGTTCTTC	CSAQTYNEQFF
TRBJ1-5	.	.	TRBV20-1	TGCAGTGCTAGAGCGGGAGGAAATAGCAATCAGCCCCAGCATTTT	CSARAGGNSNQPQHF
TRBJ2-1	TRBD2	.	TRBV19	TGTGCCAGTAGTATCTACGGGAGGGCCGTGAATGAGCAGTTCTTC	CASSIYGRAVNEQFF
TRBJ2-2	.	few	TRBV9	TGTGCCAACAGCGTAGAAGTCCACCTGTTGGGCACCGGGGAGCTGTTTTTT	CANSVEVHLLGTGELFF
TRBJ2-5	.	few	TRBV12-3/TRBV12-4	TGTGCCAGCAGACCGACGGGCCTACGAGCCGAGACCCAGTACTTC	CASRPTGLRAETQYF
TRBJ2-1	TRBD2	few	TRBV9	TGTACCAGCAGCCCCGGGGGGGACGGGAATGAGCAGTTCTTC	CTSSPGGDGNEQFF
TRBJ2-5	TRBD2	.	TRBV5-1	TGCGCCAGCAGCCCTGGACTAGCGACCCAAGAGACCCAGTACTTC	CASSPGLATQETQYF
TRBJ2-5	TRBD2	.	TRBV20-1	TGCAGTGCCAAGGTAGCGGGGTGGGAGACCCAGTACTTC	CSAKVAGWETQYF
TRBJ1-1	.	many	TRBV28	TGTGCCAGCAGTTATTCCGAGTTAAAAGCTTTCTTT	CASSYSELKAFF
TRBJ2-7	.	many	TRBV7-2	TGTGCCACCAAGGTCGCCCCCCCAGTGAGCGAGCAGTACTTC	CATKVAPPVSEQYF
TRBJ2-7	.	.	TRBV29-1	TGCAGCGTTGATGGGGCAGAAGCCTACGAGCAGTACTTC	CSVDGAEAYEQYF
TRBJ2-5	.	.	TRBV5-1	TGCGCCAGCAGCGTATCAGGGGATAAAGAGACCCAGTACTTC	CASSVSGDKETQYF
TRBJ1-5	.	.	TRBV9	TGTGCCAGCAGCGTAGGGGTGGGGAATCAGCCCCAGCATTTT	CASSVGVGNQPQHF
TRBJ2-1	TRBD2	many	TRBV28	TGTGCCAGCAGTAGAATACCAGGGACTAGCGCCATTTATGAGCAGTTCTTC	CASSRIPGTSAIYEQFF
TRBJ2-7	.	many	TRBV29-1	TGCAGCGCAAGAGGACACTACTACGAGCAGTACTTC	CSARGHYYEQYF
TRBJ2-2	TRBD2	.	TRBV4-2	TGTGCCAGCAGCCAAGGACTAGCGAGGATCCCCGGGGAGCTGTTTTTT	CASSQGLARIPGELFF
TRBJ2-1	TRBD2	once	TRBV11-2	TGTGCCAGCAGCCGACTAGCCGACTTCTCCTACAATGAGCAGTTCTTC	CASSRLADFSYNEQFF
TRBJ1-1	.	.	TRBV5-1	TGCGCCAGCACCGCATTGACAGGAAGGAACACTGAAGCTTTCTTT	CASTALTGRNTEAFF
TRBJ2-1	.	few	TRBV15	TGTGCCACCAGCGGCGGGGTGGGTGGGGCTGAGCAGTTCTTC	CATSGGVGGAEQFF
TRBJ2-5	TRBD2	few	TRBV18	TGTGCCAGCTCACCTACGACTAGCGGGAGGGAGGAGACCCAGTACTTC	CASSPTTSGREETQYF
TRBJ1-4	.	few	TRBV6-1	TGTGCCTGCAGTGAAAACAGGGTGGATGAAAAACTGTTTTTT	CACSENRVDEKLFF
TRBJ1-1	TRBD1	many	TRBV6-1	TGTGCCAGCATCTCCGACAGGGGGGACACTGAAGCTTTCTTT	CASISDRGDTEAFF
TRBJ2-7	.	.	TRBV27	TGTGCCAGCAGCCCGGGACCCTCGGGCGAGCAGTACTTC	CASSPGPSGEQYF
TRBJ2-3	.	many	TRBV12-3/TRBV12-4	TGTGCCAGCAGGGCTTGGGCAGGGGCCATAACAGATACGCAGTATTTT	CASRAWAGAITDTQYF
TRBJ2-5	TRBD2	many	TRBV12-3/TRBV12-4	TGTGCCAGCAGTAAAACACCGGGACTAGCGCTGGAGACCCAGTACTTC	CASSKTPGLALETQYF
TRBJ1-3	.	many	TRBV5-5	TGTGCCGGAGGGGGTACCTCTGGAAACACCATATATTTT	CAGGGTSGNTIYF
TRBJ1-1	.	.	TRBV20-1	TGCAGTGCTGGTCAAACCCAGGGCCAGAACACTGAAGCTTTCTTT	CSAGQTQGQNTEAFF
TRBJ2-7	.	many	TRBV2	TGTGCCAGCAGTGAATCGGTGTACTCCTACGAGCAGTACTTC	CASSESVYSYEQYF
TRBJ2-5	.	many	TRBV20-1	TGCAGTGCGCTGGACTCTCAAGGAATGGAGACCCAGTACTTC	CSALDSQGMETQYF
TRBJ2-3	TRBD2	few	TRBV3-1	TGTGCCAGCAGCCAGGCTCTAGCGGGGGGCACAGATACGCAGTATTTT	CASSQALAGGTDTQYF
TRBJ2-1	TRBD2	many	TRBV27	TGTGCCAGCACCAAACTAGCGGGAGGGTACAATGAGCAGTTCTTC	CASTKLAGGYNEQFF
TRBJ2-5	.	few	TRBV5-4	TGTGCCAGCAGCGGGCGGGACCGCTCGGAGACCCAGTACTTC	CASSGRDRSETQYF
TRBJ2-3	.	many	TRBV27	TGTGCCAGCAGTTTGGTAGTAGGCCAACGAGATACGCAGTATTTT	CASSLVVGQRDTQYF
TRBJ1-6	.	.	TRBV25-1	TGTGCCAGCAGTCGCCACCTTTCACCCCTCCACTTT	CASSRHLSPLHF